This entry concerns a single T cell receptor (beta chain). The antigen is unknown. Compared with germline, one end of the junction differs, possibly owing to a read error. The CDR3 is 9 residues long. Germline CDR1 reads DFQATT; CDR2 reads SNEGSKA (reference sequence). This entry is derived from a study of graft-versus-host responses after intestinal transplantation. Study background: Transplant types were multivisceral, liver-intestinal, or isolated intestinal.

Findings and caveats of the study: Peak circulating GvH clone levels tracked with early post-transplant HvG declines.

TCRdb's copy holds only in-frame clones and misses some; the assay was immunoSEQ multiplex PCR. The sample carries about 50,000 clones, approximately 91% recorded once. The source of this sequence is a human donor who was the organ donor for an intestinal transplant. The rearrangement uses TRBV20-1 and TRBJ1-2; D perhaps matches TRBD1 (5 bases). Sequences were derived from unstimulated CD4+ T cells sorted from spleen or lymph node cells, sampled before transplant. CDR3 DNA sequence: TGCAGTGCTAGGGGGCCCGACATCTTC. This gives the protein CSARGPDIF.